This T cell receptor (beta chain) was recovered during a study of blood T cell repertoires in COVID-19. On the study more broadly: Acute and convalescent COVID-19 specimens originated in the United States, Italy and Spain. Sources were T cells, B-cell-depleted T cells, or PBMCs; the material itself was cDNA or gDNA.

Trimming shortened V by 2 bases and J by 0 bases, and 5 bases separated the two germline ends. The CDR3 is 15 amino acids. Germline V CDR1 and CDR2: SGHAT, FQNNGV. In the authors' methods: Quantification of nucleated cells was approximated via reference gene primer amplification. Some clones are missing from TCRdb's copy, which holds only in-frame ones; the method was immunoSEQ multiplex PCR. D and trimming come from the DNA, and the V and J calls and clone size come from that table. The sample holds approximately 230,000 clones; 82% are singletons and the top ten take 4% to 6%. The rearrangement uses TRBV11-2 and TRBJ2-6; D call uncertain. Input material: peripheral blood. This sequence originates from a woman aged 80 or older with active or convalescent COVID-19. The CDR3 protein is CASSLQVSGANVLTF. The CDR3 bases are TGTGCCAGCAGCTTACAGGTCTCTGGGGCCAACGTCCTGACTTTC.